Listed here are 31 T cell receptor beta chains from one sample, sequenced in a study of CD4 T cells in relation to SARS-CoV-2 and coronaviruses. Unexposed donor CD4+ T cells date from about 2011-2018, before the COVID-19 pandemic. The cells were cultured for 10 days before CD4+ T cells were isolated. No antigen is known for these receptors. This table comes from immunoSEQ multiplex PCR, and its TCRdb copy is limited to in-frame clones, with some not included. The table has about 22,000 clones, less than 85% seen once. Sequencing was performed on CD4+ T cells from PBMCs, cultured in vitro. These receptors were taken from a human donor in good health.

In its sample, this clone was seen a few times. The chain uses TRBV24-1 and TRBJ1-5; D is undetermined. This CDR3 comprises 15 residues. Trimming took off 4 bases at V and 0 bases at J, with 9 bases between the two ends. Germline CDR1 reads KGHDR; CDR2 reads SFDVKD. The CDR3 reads CATSESGISNQPQHF. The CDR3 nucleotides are TGTGCCACCAGTGAGTCCGGGATTAGCAATCAGCCCCAGCATTTT.

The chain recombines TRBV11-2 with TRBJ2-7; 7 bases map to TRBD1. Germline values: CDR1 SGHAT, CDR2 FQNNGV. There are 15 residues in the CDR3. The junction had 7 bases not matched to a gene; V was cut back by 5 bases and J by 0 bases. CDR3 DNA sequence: TGTGCCAGCAGCCGCGGACAGGAAGTCTCCTACGAGCAGTACTTC. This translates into CASSRGQEVSYEQYF.

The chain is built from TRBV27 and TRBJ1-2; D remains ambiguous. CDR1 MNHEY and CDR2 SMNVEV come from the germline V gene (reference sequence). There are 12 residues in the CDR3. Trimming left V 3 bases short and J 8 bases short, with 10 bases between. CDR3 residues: CASSFTGYGYTF. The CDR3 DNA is TGTGCCAGCAGTTTTACGGGATACGGCTACACCTTC.

CDR3 sequence (DNA): TGTGCCAGTAGTACAAAGACTAGCGGGAGCACAGATACGCAGTATTTT. It encodes CASSTKTSGSTDTQYF. The chain links TRBV19 to TRBJ2-3; 10 nucleotides align to TRBD2. This CDR3 is 16 amino acids long. Germline loops: CDR1 LNHDA, CDR2 SQIVND (reference sequence). V lost 4 bases and J lost 0; bases outside the gene matches: 4.

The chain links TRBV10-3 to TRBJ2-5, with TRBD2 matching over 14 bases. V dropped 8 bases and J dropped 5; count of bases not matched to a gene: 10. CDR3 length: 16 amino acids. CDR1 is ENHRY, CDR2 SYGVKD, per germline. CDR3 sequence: CAIGLGLAGDRETQYF. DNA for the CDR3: TGTGCCATCGGCCTGGGACTAGCGGGAGATCGGGAGACCCAGTACTTC.

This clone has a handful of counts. The CDR3 region is CASSWGGVGTEAFF. CDR3 sequence (DNA): TGTGCCAGCAGCTGGGGGGGGGTGGGCACTGAAGCTTTCTTT. The chain has TRBV27 and TRBJ1-1; perhaps TRBD1 as D (5 bases). V was clipped by 6 bases and J by 4 bases, with 15 bases between them. Germline-derived CDR1 and CDR2 are MNHEY and SMNVEV (reference sequence). There are 14 residues in the CDR3.

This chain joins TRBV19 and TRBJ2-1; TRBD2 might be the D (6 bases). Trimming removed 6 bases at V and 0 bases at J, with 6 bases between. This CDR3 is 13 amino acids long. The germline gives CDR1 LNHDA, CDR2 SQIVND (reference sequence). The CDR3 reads CASRTSSYNEQFF. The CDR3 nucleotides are TGTGCCAGTAGGACTAGCTCCTACAATGAGCAGTTCTTC. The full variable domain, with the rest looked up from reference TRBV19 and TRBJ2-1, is DGGITQSPKYLFRKEGQNVTLSCEQNLNHDAMYWYRQDPGQGLRLIYYSQIVNDFQKGDIAEGYSVSREKKESFPLTVTSAQKNPTAFYLCASRTSSYNEQFFGPGTRLTVL.

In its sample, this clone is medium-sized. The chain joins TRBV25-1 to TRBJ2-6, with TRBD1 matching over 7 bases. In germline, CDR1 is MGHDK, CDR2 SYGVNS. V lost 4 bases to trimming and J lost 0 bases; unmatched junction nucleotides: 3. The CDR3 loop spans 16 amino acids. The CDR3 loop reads CASSATGDSGANVLTF. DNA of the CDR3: TGTGCCAGCAGTGCCACAGGGGACTCTGGGGCCAACGTCCTGACTTTC.

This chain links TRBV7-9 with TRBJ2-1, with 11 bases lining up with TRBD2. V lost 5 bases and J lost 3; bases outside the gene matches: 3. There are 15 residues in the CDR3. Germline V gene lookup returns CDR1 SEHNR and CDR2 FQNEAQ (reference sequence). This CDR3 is CASSPTSGSYNEQFF. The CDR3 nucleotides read TGTGCCAGCAGCCCTACTAGCGGGAGCTACAATGAGCAGTTCTTC.

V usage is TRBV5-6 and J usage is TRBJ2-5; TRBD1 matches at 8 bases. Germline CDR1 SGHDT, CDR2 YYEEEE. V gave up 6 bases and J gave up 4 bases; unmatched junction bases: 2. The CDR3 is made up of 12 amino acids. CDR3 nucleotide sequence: TGTGCCAGCAATACAGGGGGAGAGACCCAGTACTTC. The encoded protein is CASNTGGETQYF.

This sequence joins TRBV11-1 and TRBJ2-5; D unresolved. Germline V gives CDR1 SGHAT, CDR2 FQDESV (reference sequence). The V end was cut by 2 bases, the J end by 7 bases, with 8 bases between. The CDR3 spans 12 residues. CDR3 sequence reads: CASSLLGGTQYF. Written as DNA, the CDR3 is TGTGCCAGCAGCTTACTGGGTGGGACCCAGTACTTC.

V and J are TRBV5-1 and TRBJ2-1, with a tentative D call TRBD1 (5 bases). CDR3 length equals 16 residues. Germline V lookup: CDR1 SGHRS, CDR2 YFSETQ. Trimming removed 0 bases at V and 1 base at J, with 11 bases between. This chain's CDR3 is CASSLGRTLSYNEQFF. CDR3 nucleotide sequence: TGCGCCAGCAGCTTGGGAAGGACATTATCCTACAATGAGCAGTTCTTC.

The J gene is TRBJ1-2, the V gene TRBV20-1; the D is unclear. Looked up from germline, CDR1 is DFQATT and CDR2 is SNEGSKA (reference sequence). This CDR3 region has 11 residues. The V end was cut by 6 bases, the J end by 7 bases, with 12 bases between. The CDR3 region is CSADYEGGYTF. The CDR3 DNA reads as TGCAGTGCCGATTACGAGGGTGGCTACACCTTC.

The CDR3 loop reads CASSTTGGQETQYF. DNA for the CDR3: TGTGCCAGCAGTACAACAGGGGGCCAAGAGACCCAGTACTTC. This chain uses TRBV2 with TRBJ2-5, with 8 bases fitting TRBD1. Losses at the gene ends were 5 bases for V and 1 base for J; bases not matched to a gene: 3. Germline loops: CDR1 SNHLY, CDR2 FYNNEI. The CDR3 has 14 residues. The variable domain in full, with the rest retrieved from reference TRBV2 and TRBJ2-5, is EPEVTQTPSHQVTQMGQEVILRCVPISNHLYFYWYRQILGQKVEFLVSFYNNEISEKSEIFDDQFSVERPDGSNFTLKIRSTKLEDSAMYFCASSTTGGQETQYFGPGTRLLVL.

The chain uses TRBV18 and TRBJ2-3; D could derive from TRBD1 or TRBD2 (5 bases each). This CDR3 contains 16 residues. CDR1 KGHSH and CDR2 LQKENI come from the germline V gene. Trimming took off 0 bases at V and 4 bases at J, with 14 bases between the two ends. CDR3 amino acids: CASSPPRGAYPDTQYF. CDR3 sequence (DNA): TGTGCCAGCTCACCACCAAGGGGAGCGTATCCAGATACGCAGTATTTT.

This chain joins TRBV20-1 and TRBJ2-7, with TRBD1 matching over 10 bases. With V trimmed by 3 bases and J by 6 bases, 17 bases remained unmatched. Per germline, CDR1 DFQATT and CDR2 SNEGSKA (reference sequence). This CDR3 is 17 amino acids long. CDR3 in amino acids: CSASRKDRGFLGGEQYF. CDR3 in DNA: TGCAGTGCTAGTCGGAAGGACAGGGGGTTTTTAGGTGGCGAGCAGTACTTC.

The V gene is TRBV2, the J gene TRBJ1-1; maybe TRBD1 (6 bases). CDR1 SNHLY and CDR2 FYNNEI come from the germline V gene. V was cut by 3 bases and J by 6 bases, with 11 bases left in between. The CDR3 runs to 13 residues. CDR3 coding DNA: TGTGCCAGCAGTGATATCAGGGGATCTGAAGCTTTCTTT. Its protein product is CASSDIRGSEAFF.

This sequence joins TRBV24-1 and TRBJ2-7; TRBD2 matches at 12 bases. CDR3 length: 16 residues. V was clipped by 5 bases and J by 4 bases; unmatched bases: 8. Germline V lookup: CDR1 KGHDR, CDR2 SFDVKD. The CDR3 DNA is TGTGCCACCAGTGGTCCTAGCGGGAGGGCCGTGTACGAGCAGTACTTC. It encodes CATSGPSGRAVYEQYF.

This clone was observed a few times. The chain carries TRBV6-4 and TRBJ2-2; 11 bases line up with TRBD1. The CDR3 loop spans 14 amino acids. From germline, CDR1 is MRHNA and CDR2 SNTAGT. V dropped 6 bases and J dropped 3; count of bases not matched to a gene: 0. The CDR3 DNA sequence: TGTGCCAGCAGGGGACAGGGGGACACCGGGGAGCTGTTTTTT. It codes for CASRGQGDTGELFF.

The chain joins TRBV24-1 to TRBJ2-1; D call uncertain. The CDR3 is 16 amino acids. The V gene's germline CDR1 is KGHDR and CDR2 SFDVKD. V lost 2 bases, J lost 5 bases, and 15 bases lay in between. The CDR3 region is CATSDSDGTLDNEQFF. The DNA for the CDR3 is TGTGCCACCAGTGATTCAGACGGAACGCTTGACAATGAGCAGTTCTTC.

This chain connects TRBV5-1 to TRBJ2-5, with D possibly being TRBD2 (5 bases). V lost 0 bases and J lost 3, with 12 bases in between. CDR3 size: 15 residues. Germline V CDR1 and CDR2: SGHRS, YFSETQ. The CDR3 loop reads CASSLALQAEETQYF. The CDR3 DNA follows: TGCGCCAGCAGCTTGGCCCTTCAAGCGGAAGAGACCCAGTACTTC.

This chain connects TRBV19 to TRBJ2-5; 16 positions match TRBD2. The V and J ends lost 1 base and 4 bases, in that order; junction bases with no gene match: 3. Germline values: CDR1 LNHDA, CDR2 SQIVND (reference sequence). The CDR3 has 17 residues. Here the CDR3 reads CASSIGGTSGRGETQYF. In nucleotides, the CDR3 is TGTGCCAGTAGTATAGGAGGGACTAGCGGGAGGGGAGAGACCCAGTACTTC.

The CDR3 coding sequence is TGCGCCAGCAGCTTGGGCGGATTGACAGGGGGCTCTGAAGCTTTCTTT. Its translation is CASSLGGLTGGSEAFF. The rearrangement links TRBV5-1 to TRBJ1-1; 10 bases map to TRBD1. The CDR3 has 16 amino acids. CDR1 and CDR2 (germline): SGHRS, YFSETQ. V shed 0 bases, J shed 6 bases, and the junction held 8 bases outside the gene matches.

The CDR3 nucleotides read TGTGCCAGCAGTGAAGACGGGACAGGGGGAACTGAAGCTTTCTTT. Protein: CASSEDGTGGTEAFF. The genes are TRBV6-1 and TRBJ1-1, with TRBD1 matching over 11 bases. Germline V gene lookup returns CDR1 MNHNS and CDR2 SASEGT. V lost 1 base and J lost 5; bases outside the gene matches: 3. The CDR3 runs to 15 residues.

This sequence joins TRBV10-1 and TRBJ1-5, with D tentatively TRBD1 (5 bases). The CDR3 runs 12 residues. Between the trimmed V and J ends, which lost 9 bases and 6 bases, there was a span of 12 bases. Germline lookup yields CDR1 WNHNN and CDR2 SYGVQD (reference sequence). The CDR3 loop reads CASPGTGQPQHF. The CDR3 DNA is TGCGCCAGTCCGGGGACGGGTCAGCCCCAGCATTTT.

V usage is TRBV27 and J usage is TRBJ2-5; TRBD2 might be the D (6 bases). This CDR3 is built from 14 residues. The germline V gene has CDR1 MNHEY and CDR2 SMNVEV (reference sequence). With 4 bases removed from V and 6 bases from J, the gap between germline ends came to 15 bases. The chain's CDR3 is CASSSLPGAKTQYF. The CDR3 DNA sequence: TGTGCCAGCAGTTCGCTTCCGGGAGCAAAGACCCAGTACTTC.

DNA for the CDR3: TGTGCCAGCAGCTTGGAGGTTTCCCGGACTAGCGGGAGAGATGAGCAGTTCTTC. Amino acids: CASSLEVSRTSGRDEQFF. V is TRBV5-4 and J is TRBJ2-1, with 13 bases lining up with TRBD2. V shed 0 bases and J 8 bases; nucleotides not matched to a gene: 11. CDR1 SGHNT and CDR2 YYREEE come from the germline V gene (reference sequence). This CDR3 is built from 18 residues.

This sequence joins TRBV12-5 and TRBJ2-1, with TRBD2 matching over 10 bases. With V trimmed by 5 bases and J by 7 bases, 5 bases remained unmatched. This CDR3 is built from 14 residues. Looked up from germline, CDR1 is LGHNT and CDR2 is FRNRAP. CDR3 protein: CASGRLAGGNEQFF. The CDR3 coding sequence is TGTGCTAGTGGTAGACTAGCGGGTGGGAATGAGCAGTTCTTC.

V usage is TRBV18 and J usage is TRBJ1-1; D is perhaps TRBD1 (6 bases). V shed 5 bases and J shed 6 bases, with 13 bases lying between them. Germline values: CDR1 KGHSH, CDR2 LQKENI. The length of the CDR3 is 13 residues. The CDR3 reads CASSIRQASEAFF. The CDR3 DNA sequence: TGTGCCAGCTCAATAAGACAGGCCTCTGAAGCTTTCTTT.

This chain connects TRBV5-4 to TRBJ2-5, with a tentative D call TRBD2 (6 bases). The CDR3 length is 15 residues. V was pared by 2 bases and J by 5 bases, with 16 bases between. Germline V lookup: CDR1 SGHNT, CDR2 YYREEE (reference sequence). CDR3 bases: TGTGCCAGCAGCTTCCAAGCGGGCCCGGGGGAGACCCAGTACTTC. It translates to CASSFQAGPGETQYF.

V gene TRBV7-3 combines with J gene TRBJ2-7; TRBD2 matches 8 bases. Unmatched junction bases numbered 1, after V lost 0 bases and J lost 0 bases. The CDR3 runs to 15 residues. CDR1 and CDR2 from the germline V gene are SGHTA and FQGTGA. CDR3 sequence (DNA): TGTGCCAGCAGCTTAACCGGGAGGGGCTCCTACGAGCAGTACTTC. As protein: CASSLTGRGSYEQYF.